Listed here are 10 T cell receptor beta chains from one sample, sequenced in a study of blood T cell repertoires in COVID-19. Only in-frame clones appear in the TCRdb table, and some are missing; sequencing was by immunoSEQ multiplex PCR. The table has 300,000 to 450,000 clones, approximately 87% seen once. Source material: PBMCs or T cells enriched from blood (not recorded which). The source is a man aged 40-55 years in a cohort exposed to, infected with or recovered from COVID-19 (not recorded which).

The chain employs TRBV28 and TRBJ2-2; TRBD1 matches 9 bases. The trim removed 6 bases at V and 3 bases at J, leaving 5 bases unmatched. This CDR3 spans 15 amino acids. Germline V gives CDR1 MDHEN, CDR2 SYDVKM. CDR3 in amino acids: CASSTGTGYTGELFF. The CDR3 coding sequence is TGTGCCAGCAGCACCGGGACAGGGTACACCGGGGAGCTGTTTTTT.

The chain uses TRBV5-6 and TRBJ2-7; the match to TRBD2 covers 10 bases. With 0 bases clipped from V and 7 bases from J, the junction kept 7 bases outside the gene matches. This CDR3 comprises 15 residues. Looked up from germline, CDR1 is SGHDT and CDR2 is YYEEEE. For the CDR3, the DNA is TGTGCCAGCAGCTTGGTAGCGGGAGGCCTTGGGGAGCAGTACTTC. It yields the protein CASSLVAGGLGEQYF.

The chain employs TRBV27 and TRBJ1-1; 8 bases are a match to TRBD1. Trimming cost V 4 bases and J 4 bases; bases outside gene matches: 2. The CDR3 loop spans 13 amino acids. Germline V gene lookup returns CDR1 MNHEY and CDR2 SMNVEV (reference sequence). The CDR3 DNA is TGTGCCAGCAGTTGGGACAGGAGCACTGAAGCTTTCTTT. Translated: CASSWDRSTEAFF.

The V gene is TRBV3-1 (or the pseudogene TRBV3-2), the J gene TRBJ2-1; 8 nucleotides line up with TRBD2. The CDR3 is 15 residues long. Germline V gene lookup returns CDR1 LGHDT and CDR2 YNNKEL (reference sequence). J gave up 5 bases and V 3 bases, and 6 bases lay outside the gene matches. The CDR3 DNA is TGTGCCAGCAGCCATACGAGCGGGAGCCACAATGAGCAGTTCTTC. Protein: CASSHTSGSHNEQFF.

The CDR3 region has the DNA TGTGCCAGCAGTTCCCCTAGCAGTTCTAGCACAGATACGCAGTATTTT. This sequence encodes CASSSPSSSSTDTQYF. This chain connects TRBV6-5 to TRBJ2-3, with D tentatively TRBD2 (5 bases). Trimming took 4 bases from V and 0 from J, leaving 14 bases between them. CDR1 and CDR2 (germline): MNHEY, SVGAGI. The CDR3 runs 16 residues.

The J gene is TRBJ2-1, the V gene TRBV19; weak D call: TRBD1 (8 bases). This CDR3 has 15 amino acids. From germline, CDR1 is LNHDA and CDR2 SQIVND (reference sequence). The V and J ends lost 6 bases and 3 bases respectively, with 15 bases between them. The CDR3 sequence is CASRATGGVYNEQFF. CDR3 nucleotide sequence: TGTGCCAGTAGAGCCACAGGGGGGGTCTACAATGAGCAGTTCTTC. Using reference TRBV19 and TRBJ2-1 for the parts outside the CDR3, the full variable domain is DGGITQSPKYLFRKEGQNVTLSCEQNLNHDAMYWYRQDPGQGLRLIYYSQIVNDFQKGDIAEGYSVSREKKESFPLTVTSAQKNPTAFYLCASRATGGVYNEQFFGPGTRLTVL.

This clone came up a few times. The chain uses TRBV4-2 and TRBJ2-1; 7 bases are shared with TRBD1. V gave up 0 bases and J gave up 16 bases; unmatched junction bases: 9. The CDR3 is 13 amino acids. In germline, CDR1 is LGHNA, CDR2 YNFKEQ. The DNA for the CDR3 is TGTGCCAGCAGCCAAGACCACGGGACAGAAGCTTTCTTC. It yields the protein CASSQDHGTEAFF.

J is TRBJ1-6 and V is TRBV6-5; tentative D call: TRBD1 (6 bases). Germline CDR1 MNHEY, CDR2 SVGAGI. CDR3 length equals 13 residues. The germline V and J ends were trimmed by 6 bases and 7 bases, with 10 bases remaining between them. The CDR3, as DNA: TGTGCCAGCAGGCCCCAGGGGAATTCACCCCTCCACTTT. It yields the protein CASRPQGNSPLHF.

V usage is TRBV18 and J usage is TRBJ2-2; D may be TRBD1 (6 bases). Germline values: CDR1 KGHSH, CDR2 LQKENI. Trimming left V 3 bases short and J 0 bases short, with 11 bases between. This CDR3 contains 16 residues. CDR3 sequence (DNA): TGTGCCAGCTCACCCCGGACAGACCCGAACACCGGGGAGCTGTTTTTT. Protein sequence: CASSPRTDPNTGELFF.

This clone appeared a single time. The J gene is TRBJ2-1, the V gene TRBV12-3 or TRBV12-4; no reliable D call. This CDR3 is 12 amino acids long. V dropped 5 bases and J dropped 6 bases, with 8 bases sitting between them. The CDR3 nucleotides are TGTGCCAGCAGTCCGGCTAGCAATGAGCAGTTCTTC. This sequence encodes CASSPASNEQFF.